The 29 T cell receptor beta chains reported below all come from one sample, sequenced in a study of CD8 T cells in ankylosing spondylitis. TCRdb processed the 5' RACE reads anew with MiXCR; each CDR3 protein has one entry. The data contain approximately 300,000 distinct CDR3 sequences, under 25% of them singletons. The sequencing input was blood, either unsorted or a sorted T cell fraction (not recorded which). The origin of the receptors is a female donor with ankylosing spondylitis or in good health (not recorded which).

V gene TRBV6-5 combines with J gene TRBJ2-5, with TRBD2 matching over 7 bases. V was pared by 2 bases and J by 4 bases, with 4 bases of the junction left unmatched. CDR3 length equals 14 residues. CDR1 is MNHEY, CDR2 SVGAGI, per germline. CDR3 amino acids: CASSYGRAGETQYF. DNA for the CDR3: TGTGCCAGCAGTTACGGGAGGGCCGGAGAGACCCAGTACTTC.

The table lists this clonotype with a few counts. The chain carries TRBV20-1 and TRBJ2-3; 8 nucleotides align to TRBD1. J was trimmed by 2 bases and V by 7 bases; bases with no gene match: 11. The germline V gene encodes CDR1 DFQATT and CDR2 SNEGSKA (reference sequence). The CDR3 extends over 15 amino acids. CDR3 nucleotides: TGCAGTGTCGACATCCCGGACAGGGTCACAGATACGCAGTATTTT. Translated: CSVDIPDRVTDTQYF.

This clonotype was seen more than once but under ten times. The chain carries TRBV7-2 and TRBJ2-1, with D possibly matching TRBD2 (6 bases). Trimming removed 5 bases at V and 9 bases at J, with 20 bases between. The CDR3 runs 15 residues. Germline values: CDR1 SGHTA, CDR2 FQGNSA. Here the CDR3 reads CASSELATIVGEQFF. CDR3 bases: TGTGCCAGCAGCGAACTAGCAACCATAGTCGGTGAGCAGTTCTTC. The whole variable domain, filled in from reference TRBV7-2 and TRBJ2-1, reads GAGVSQSPSNKVTEKGKDVELRCDPISGHTALYWYRQSLGQGLEFLIYFQGNSAPDKSGLPSDRFSAERTGGSVSTLTIQRTQQEDSAVYLCASSELATIVGEQFFGPGTRLTVL.

This clonotype was recorded a few times. This sequence joins TRBV18 and TRBJ2-2, with D uncertain. Per the germline V gene, CDR1 is KGHSH and CDR2 is LQKENI. Trimming shortened V by 0 bases and J by 7 bases, and 0 bases separated the two germline ends. CDR3 length: 11 residues. The CDR3 sequence is CASSPPGELFF. The CDR3 DNA sequence: TGTGCCAGCTCACCACCCGGGGAGCTGTTTTTT.

The genes are TRBV20-1 and TRBJ2-3; 9 positions agree with TRBD2. The junction had 14 bases not matched to a gene; V was cut back by 7 bases and J by 6 bases. From germline, CDR1 is DFQATT and CDR2 SNEGSKA (reference sequence). The CDR3 runs 15 residues. The CDR3: CSVRPQREDPDTQYF. The CDR3 DNA reads as TGCAGTGTAAGACCCCAGCGGGAGGACCCCGATACGCAGTATTTT.

This clonotype was detected only a few times. The CDR3: CASSSRLAGVIYNEQFF. The CDR3 DNA follows: TGTGCCAGCAGCTCCCGACTAGCGGGAGTGATCTACAATGAGCAGTTCTTC. The chain has TRBV7-2 and TRBJ2-1, with TRBD2 identical over 12 bases. Trimming cost V 4 bases and J 3 bases; bases outside gene matches: 7. The CDR3 covers 17 residues. In germline, CDR1 is SGHTA, CDR2 FQGNSA.

V usage is TRBV7-6 and J usage is TRBJ1-1; D is undetermined. Germline lookup yields CDR1 SGHVS and CDR2 FNYEAQ. Deletions cut 4 bases from V and 4 bases from J, with 13 bases between. CDR3 length: 14 residues. CDR3 protein: CASSSPGESTEAFF. CDR3 DNA: TGTGCCAGCAGCTCCCCGGGAGAGAGCACTGAAGCTTTCTTT.

The V and J genes are TRBV20-1 and TRBJ2-2; 12 bases are a match to TRBD2. Germline CDR1 DFQATT, CDR2 SNEGSKA (reference sequence). Losses at the gene ends were 6 bases for V and 0 bases for J; bases not matched to a gene: 2. The length of the CDR3 is 15 residues. The CDR3 DNA sequence: TGCAGTGCCCGGACTAGCGGGACGAACACCGGGGAGCTGTTTTTT. Amino acid sequence: CSARTSGTNTGELFF.

This rearrangement joins TRBV27 to TRBJ2-2; 8 bases line up with TRBD1. Trimming took 6 bases from V and 0 from J; bases not matched to a gene: 9. Germline CDR1 is MNHEY and CDR2 is SMNVEV (reference sequence). This CDR3 comprises 17 residues. CDR3 DNA sequence: TGTGCCAGCAGATACAACAGGGGGGCTACGAACACCGGGGAGCTGTTTTTT. Its translation: CASRYNRGATNTGELFF.

This clonotype has ten or more counts. The chain links TRBV12-3 or TRBV12-4 to TRBJ1-1; D unclear. V shed 7 bases and J shed 0 bases, with 3 bases lying between them. This CDR3 is built from 11 residues. The CDR3 bases are TGTGCCAGCACCTTGAACACTGAAGCTTTCTTT. Its protein product is CASTLNTEAFF.

This clonotype occurred a few times. The chain employs TRBV20-1 and TRBJ2-7, with TRBD2 matching 10 bases. The CDR3 is 12 amino acids. CDR1 is DFQATT and CDR2 is SNEGSKA in the germline V gene (reference sequence). Trimming removed 5 bases from V and 4 bases from J; junction bases left unmatched: 2. The CDR3 nucleotides are TGCAGTGCTCGGACTAGCGGTTACGAGCAGTACTTC. It specifies CSARTSGYEQYF.

This clonotype showed up just a few times. The chain carries TRBV20-1 and TRBJ2-7; TRBD2 matches 8 bases. V dropped 1 base and J dropped 2; count of bases not matched to a gene: 4. CDR3 size: 14 residues. CDR1 and CDR2 from the germline V gene are DFQATT and SNEGSKA (reference sequence). CDR3 nucleotide sequence: TGCAGTGCTAGAGGGGCGGGAGGTACCTACGAGCAGTACTTC. Translated: CSARGAGGTYEQYF.

This sequence joins TRBV12-3 or TRBV12-4 and TRBJ1-1, with TRBD1 identical over 8 bases. The CDR3 has 15 residues. The junction had 3 bases not matched to a gene; V was cut back by 1 base and J by 2 bases. The CDR3 is CASSLETGVNTEAFF. In DNA, the CDR3 is TGTGCCAGCAGTTTAGAGACAGGGGTCAACACTGAAGCTTTCTTT.

This clonotype was counted only a few times. The chain recombines TRBV7-9 with TRBJ2-1; D gene unclear. Germline V lookup: CDR1 SEHNR, CDR2 FQNEAQ (reference sequence). This CDR3 contains 11 residues. Trimming pared 7 bases from V and 6 bases from J, leaving 7 bases between. This CDR3 reads CASTRTNEQFF. The CDR3 nucleotides read TGTGCCAGCACCCGCACCAATGAGCAGTTCTTC.

The V call is TRBV9, the J call TRBJ2-4; no definite D call. The V gene's germline CDR1 is SGDLS and CDR2 YYNGEE. V gave up 0 bases and J gave up 6 bases, with 13 bases separating them. This CDR3 is built from 15 residues. The CDR3 loop reads CASSVEATFTNIQYF. CDR3 nucleotides: TGTGCCAGCAGCGTAGAAGCTACGTTTACAAACATTCAGTACTTC.

This clonotype was found a few times. The V gene is TRBV7-3, the J gene TRBJ1-1, with 7 bases aligning to TRBD1. The CDR3 sequence is 13 residues long. In germline, CDR1 is SGHTA, CDR2 FQGTGA. Trimming removed 5 bases from V and 11 bases from J; junction bases left unmatched: 11. In nucleotides, the CDR3 is TGTGCCAGCAGCCCCGACAGGGCCTTAGGTGCTTTCTTT. Protein sequence: CASSPDRALGAFF. Full variable domain (rest looked up from reference TRBV7-3 and TRBJ1-1): GAGVSQTPSNKVTEKGKYVELRCDPISGHTALYWYRQSLGQGPEFLIYFQGTGAADDSGLPNDRFFAVRPEGSVSTLKIQRTERGDSAVYLCASSPDRALGAFFGQGTRLTVV.

This clonotype showed up just a few times. The chain recombines TRBV6-5 with TRBJ1-5; D might be TRBD1 (6 bases). Germline V gives CDR1 MNHEY, CDR2 SVGAGI. The CDR3 has 15 residues. V was clipped by 4 bases and J by 3 bases, with 13 bases between them. The CDR3 DNA reads as TGTGCCAGCAGTTCGAAGGGGGGGTTCAATCAGCCCCAGCATTTT. Protein product: CASSSKGGFNQPQHF.

This clonotype was recorded a few times. CDR3 region: CSVRQGAEAFF. The CDR3 DNA sequence: TGCAGCGTTCGACAGGGGGCGGAAGCTTTCTTT. The chain combines TRBV29-1 with TRBJ1-1, with 10 bases that match TRBD1. The CDR3 runs 11 residues. Per germline, CDR1 SQVTM and CDR2 ANQGSEA. J was trimmed by 8 bases and V by 5 bases; bases with no gene match: 2. Together with reference TRBV29-1 and TRBJ1-1, the CDR3 gives the full variable domain: SAVISQKPSRDICQRGTSLTIQCQVDSQVTMMFWYRQQPGQSLTLIATANQGSEATYESGFVIDKFPISRPNLTFSTLTVSNMSPEDSSIYLCSVRQGAEAFFGQGTRLTVV.

The V and J genes are TRBV7-2 and TRBJ2-3, with D perhaps matching TRBD1 or TRBD2 (5 bases each). Trimming stripped 3 bases from V and 13 bases from J, with 11 bases between. CDR3 length equals 11 residues. Looked up from germline, CDR1 is SGHTA and CDR2 is FQGNSA. CDR3 protein: CASSLTGREYF. In DNA, the CDR3 is TGTGCCAGCAGCTTGACGGGACGGGAGTATTTT.

This clonotype occurred a few times. V usage is TRBV15 and J usage is TRBJ1-5; D unclear. V gave up 1 base and J gave up 6 bases, with 7 bases separating them. Germline loops: CDR1 LNHNV, CDR2 YYDKDF (reference sequence). The CDR3 is 13 residues long. CDR3 DNA: TGTGCCACCAGCAGAGCCGAGATTCAGCCCCAGCATTTT. It codes for CATSRAEIQPQHF. Full variable domain (remainder filled in from reference TRBV15 and TRBJ1-5): DAMVIQNPRYQVTQFGKPVTLSCSQTLNHNVMYWYQQKSSQAPKLLFHYYDKDFNNEADTPDNFQSRRPNTSFCFLDIRSPGLGDTAMYLCATSRAEIQPQHFGDGTRLSIL.

V usage is TRBV7-2 and J usage is TRBJ2-4; 14 positions agree with TRBD2. The V and J ends lost 5 bases and 1 base, in that order; junction bases with no gene match: 4. This CDR3 has 17 residues. From germline, CDR1 is SGHTA and CDR2 FQGNSA. In DNA form, the CDR3 reads TGTGCCAGCAGCCCCAGACTAGCGGGAGGGGCCAAAAACATTCAGTACTTC. Its protein product is CASSPRLAGGAKNIQYF.

This clonotype has more than one count but fewer than ten. The CDR3, as DNA: TGCAGTGCTAGAGGCGGGGGAGGAGATGGCTACACCTTC. It codes for CSARGGGGDGYTF. This chain joins TRBV20-1 and TRBJ1-2, with a weak D call TRBD1 (5 bases). The CDR3 has 13 residues. CDR1 is DFQATT, CDR2 SNEGSKA, per germline (reference sequence). V was clipped by 1 base and J by 6 bases, with 12 bases between them.

This clonotype was counted between two and nine times. V is TRBV24-1 and J is TRBJ2-1; no clear D. V was pared by 0 bases and J by 7 bases, with 9 bases between. Per the germline V gene, CDR1 is KGHDR and CDR2 is SFDVKD. The CDR3 has 14 residues. This chain's CDR3 is CATSDLAPRNEQFF. In nucleotides, the CDR3 is TGTGCCACCAGTGATTTGGCACCGCGTAATGAGCAGTTCTTC.

This clonotype was recorded many times. V gene TRBV20-1 combines with J gene TRBJ2-1; 10 bases map to TRBD2. The CDR3 length is 16 residues. V lost 6 bases, J lost 2 bases, and 10 bases stayed unmatched. The germline gives CDR1 DFQATT, CDR2 SNEGSKA (reference sequence). CDR3 loop: CSAAPGLAATYNEQFF. The CDR3, as DNA: TGCAGTGCAGCCCCAGGACTAGCGGCCACCTACAATGAGCAGTTCTTC.

The chain carries TRBV18 and TRBJ2-7; the D is unclear. This CDR3 contains 14 residues. V lost 6 bases to trimming and J lost 2 bases, with 14 bases between them. Germline CDR1 and CDR2: KGHSH and LQKENI. Here the CDR3 reads CASSPPVSTYEQYF. CDR3 sequence (DNA): TGTGCCAGCTCCCCCCCGGTCTCCACCTACGAGCAGTACTTC. Full variable domain (outside the CDR3, taken from reference TRBV18 and TRBJ2-7): NAGVMQNPRHLVRRRGQEARLRCSPMKGHSHVYWYRQLPEEGLKFMVYLQKENIIDESGMPKERFSAEFPKEGPSILRIQQVVRGDSAAYFCASSPPVSTYEQYFGPGTRLTVT.

This clonotype was recorded at least ten times. This chain uses TRBV15 with TRBJ2-3; 13 nucleotides line up with TRBD2. This CDR3 comprises 16 residues. With V trimmed by 5 bases and J by 6 bases, 8 bases remained unmatched. Germline V lookup: CDR1 LNHNV, CDR2 YYDKDF (reference sequence). CDR3 in DNA: TGTGCCACCAGCCCGAGTGGACTAGCGGGAGTGGATACGCAGTATTTT. Translated, it gives CATSPSGLAGVDTQYF.

This clonotype was seen a handful of times. This chain links TRBV20-1 with TRBJ1-2; the D is unclear. Trimming took 0 bases from V and 1 from J, leaving 12 bases between them. There are 15 residues in the CDR3. The germline V gene encodes CDR1 DFQATT and CDR2 SNEGSKA (reference sequence). In DNA form, the CDR3 reads TGCAGTGCTAGAGATCATGGGTCCCTTAACTATGGCTACACCTTC. It is translated as CSARDHGSLNYGYTF.

In this sample, this clonotype turned up many times. V is TRBV12-3 or TRBV12-4 and J is TRBJ1-1, with TRBD1 identical over 8 bases. The junction had 7 bases not matched to a gene; V was cut back by 4 bases and J by 9 bases. This CDR3 spans 13 amino acids. Here the CDR3 DNA reads TGTGCCAGCAGTTACCAGGGGGCTACGAAAGCTTTCTTT. Its protein product is CASSYQGATKAFF.

The chain joins TRBV11-1 to TRBJ1-2; TRBD1 is a possible D gene (6 bases). V was cut by 2 bases and J by 8 bases, with 24 bases left in between. From germline, CDR1 is SGHAT and CDR2 FQDESV (reference sequence). This CDR3 is built from 17 residues. Here the CDR3 DNA reads TGTGCCAGCAGCTTAACGGATGAGGGGGGAAGTCATCTCGGCTACACCTTC. Protein: CASSLTDEGGSHLGYTF.